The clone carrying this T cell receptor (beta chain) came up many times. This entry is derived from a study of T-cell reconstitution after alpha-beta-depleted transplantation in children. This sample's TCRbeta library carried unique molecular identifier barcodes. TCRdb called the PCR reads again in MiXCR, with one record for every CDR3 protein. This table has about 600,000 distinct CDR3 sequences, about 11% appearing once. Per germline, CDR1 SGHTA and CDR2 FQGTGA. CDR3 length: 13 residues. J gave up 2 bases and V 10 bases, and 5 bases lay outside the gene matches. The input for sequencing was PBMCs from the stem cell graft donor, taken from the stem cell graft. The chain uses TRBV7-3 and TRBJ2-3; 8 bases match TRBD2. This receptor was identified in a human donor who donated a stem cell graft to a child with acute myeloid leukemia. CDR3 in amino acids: CATRAGATDTQYF. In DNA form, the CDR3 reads TGTGCCACCCGAGCGGGAGCCACAGATACGCAGTATTTT.